This T cell receptor beta chain derives from a study of cytomegalovirus exposure and HLA in healthy donors. A few counts support this clone. Its antigen is unknown. There are 15 residues in the CDR3. The germline V and J ends were trimmed by 0 bases and 0 bases, with 8 bases remaining between them. Per germline, CDR1 MNHEY and CDR2 SVGAGI. Overall study findings and caveats: Common viral pathogens (according to a later analysis) appeared linked to several of the most significant clusters.

It was with 60 Vbeta and 13 Jbeta primers that the PCR ran. Sequencing used immunoSEQ multiplex PCR; TCRdb keeps in-frame clones, though not all of them. The table includes some 110,000 clones, about 12% detected once. Sequenced material: PBMCs. The chain links TRBV6-5 to TRBJ1-1; no definite D call. This sequence was found in a man aged 40-50 years in good health and CMV-seropositive. In DNA, the CDR3 is TGTGCCAGCAGTTACTCTCCTAGAGTGAACACTGAAGCTTTCTTT. This codes for CASSYSPRVNTEAFF.